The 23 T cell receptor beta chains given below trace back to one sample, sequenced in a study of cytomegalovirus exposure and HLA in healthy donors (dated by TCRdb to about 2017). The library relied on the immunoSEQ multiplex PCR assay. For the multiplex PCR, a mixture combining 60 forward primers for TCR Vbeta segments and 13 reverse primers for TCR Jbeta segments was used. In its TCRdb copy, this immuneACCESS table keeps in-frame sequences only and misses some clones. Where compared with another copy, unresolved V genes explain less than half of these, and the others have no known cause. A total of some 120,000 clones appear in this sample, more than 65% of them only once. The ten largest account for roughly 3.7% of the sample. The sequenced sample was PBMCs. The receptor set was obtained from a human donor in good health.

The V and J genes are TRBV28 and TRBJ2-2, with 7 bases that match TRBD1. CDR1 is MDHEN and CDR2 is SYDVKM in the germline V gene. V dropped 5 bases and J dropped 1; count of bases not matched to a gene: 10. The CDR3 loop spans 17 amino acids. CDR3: CASSPSPGGKNTGELFF. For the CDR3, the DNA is TGTGCCAGCAGTCCCTCGCCAGGGGGTAAGAACACCGGGGAGCTGTTTTTT.

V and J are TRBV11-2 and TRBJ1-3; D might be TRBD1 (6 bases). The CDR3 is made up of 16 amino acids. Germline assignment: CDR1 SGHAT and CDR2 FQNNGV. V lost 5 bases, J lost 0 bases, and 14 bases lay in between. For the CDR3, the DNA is TGTGCCAGCAGCAATGGACAGTTTGTCTCTGGAAACACCATATATTTT. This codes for CASSNGQFVSGNTIYF.

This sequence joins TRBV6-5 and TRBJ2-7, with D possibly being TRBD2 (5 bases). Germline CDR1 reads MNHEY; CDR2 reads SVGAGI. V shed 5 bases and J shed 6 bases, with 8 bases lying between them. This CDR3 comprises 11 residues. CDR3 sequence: CASSTRGEQYF. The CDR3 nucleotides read TGTGCCAGCAGTACCCGGGGCGAGCAGTACTTC.

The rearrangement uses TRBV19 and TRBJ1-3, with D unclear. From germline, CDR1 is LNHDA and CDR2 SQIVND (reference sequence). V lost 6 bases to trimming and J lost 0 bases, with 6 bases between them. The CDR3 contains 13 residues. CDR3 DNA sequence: TGTGCCAGTAGGGCCTTCTCTGGAAACACCATATATTTT. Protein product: CASRAFSGNTIYF.

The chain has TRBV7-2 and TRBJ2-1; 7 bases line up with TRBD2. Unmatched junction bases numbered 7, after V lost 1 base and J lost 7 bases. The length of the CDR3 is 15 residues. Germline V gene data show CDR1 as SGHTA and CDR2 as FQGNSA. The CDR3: CASSLGVLGGNEQFF. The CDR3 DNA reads TGTGCCAGCAGCTTAGGAGTTCTGGGAGGGAATGAGCAGTTCTTC.

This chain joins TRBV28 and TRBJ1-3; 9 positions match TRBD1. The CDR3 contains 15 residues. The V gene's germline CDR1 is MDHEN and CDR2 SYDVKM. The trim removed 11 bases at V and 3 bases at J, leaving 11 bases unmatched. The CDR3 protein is CASVTGTGNGNTIYF. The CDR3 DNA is TGTGCCTCGGTTACCGGGACAGGGAATGGAAACACCATATATTTT.

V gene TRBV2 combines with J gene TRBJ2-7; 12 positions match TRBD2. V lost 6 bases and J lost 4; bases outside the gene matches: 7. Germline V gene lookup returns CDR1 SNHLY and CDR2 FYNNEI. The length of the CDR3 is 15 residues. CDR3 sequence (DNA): TGTGCCAGCAGAGTAGGGACTAGCGGGTTTTACGAGCAGTACTTC. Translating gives CASRVGTSGFYEQYF. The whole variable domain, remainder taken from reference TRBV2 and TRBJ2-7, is EPEVTQTPSHQVTQMGQEVILRCVPISNHLYFYWYRQILGQKVEFLVSFYNNEISEKSEIFDDQFSVERPDGSNFTLKIRSTKLEDSAMYFCASRVGTSGFYEQYFGPGTRLTVT.

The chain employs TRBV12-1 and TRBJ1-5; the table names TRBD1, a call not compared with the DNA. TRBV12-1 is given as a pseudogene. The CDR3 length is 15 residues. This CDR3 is CASSMKRGRNQPQHF. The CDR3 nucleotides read TGTGCCAGCAGCATGAAGAGGGGGCGGAATCAGCCCCAGCATTTT.

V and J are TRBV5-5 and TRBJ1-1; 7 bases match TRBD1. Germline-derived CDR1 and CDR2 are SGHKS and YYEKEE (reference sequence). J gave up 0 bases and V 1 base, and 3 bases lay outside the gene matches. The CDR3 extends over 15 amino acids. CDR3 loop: CASSLQQGLNTEAFF. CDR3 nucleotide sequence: TGTGCCAGCAGCTTGCAACAGGGGCTGAACACTGAAGCTTTCTTT.

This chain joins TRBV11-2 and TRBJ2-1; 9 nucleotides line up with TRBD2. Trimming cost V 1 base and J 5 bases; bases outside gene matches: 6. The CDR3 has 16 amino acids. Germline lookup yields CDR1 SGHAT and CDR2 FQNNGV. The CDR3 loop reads CASSLVAGGGHNEQFF. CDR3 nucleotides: TGTGCCAGCAGCTTAGTCGCGGGGGGGGGACACAATGAGCAGTTCTTC.

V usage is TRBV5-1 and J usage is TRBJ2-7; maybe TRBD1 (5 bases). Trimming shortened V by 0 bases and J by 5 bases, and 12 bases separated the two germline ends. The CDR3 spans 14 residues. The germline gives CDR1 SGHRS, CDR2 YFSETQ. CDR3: CASSLGREGDEQYF. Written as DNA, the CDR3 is TGCGCCAGCAGCTTGGGCAGGGAAGGCGACGAGCAGTACTTC. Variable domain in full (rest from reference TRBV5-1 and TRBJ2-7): KAGVTQTPRYLIKTRGQQVTLSCSPISGHRSVSWYQQTPGQGLQFLFEYFSETQRNKGNFPGRFSGRQFSNSRSEMNVSTLELGDSALYLCASSLGREGDEQYFGPGTRLTVT.

CDR3 region: CATGGGHSGNTIYF. DNA of the CDR3: TGTGCCACGGGGGGAGGCCACTCTGGAAACACCATATATTTT. The chain uses TRBV25-1 and TRBJ1-3; maybe TRBD1 (5 bases). The germline V and J ends were trimmed by 10 bases and 0 bases, with 13 bases remaining between them. This CDR3 is built from 14 residues. The germline V gene has CDR1 MGHDK and CDR2 SYGVNS.

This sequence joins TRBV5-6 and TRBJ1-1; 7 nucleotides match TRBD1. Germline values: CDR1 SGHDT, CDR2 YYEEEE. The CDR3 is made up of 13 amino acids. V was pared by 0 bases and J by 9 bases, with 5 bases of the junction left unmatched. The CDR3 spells CASSLDRGIQAFF. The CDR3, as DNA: TGTGCCAGCAGCTTGGACAGGGGAATACAAGCTTTCTTT.

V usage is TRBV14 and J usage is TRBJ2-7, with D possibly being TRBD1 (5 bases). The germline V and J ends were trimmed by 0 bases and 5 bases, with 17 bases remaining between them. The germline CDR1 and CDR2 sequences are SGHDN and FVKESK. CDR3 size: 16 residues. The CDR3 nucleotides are TGTGCCAGCAGCCAAGATCTGGGCAGGGTGAGGAACGAGCAGTACTTC. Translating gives CASSQDLGRVRNEQYF.

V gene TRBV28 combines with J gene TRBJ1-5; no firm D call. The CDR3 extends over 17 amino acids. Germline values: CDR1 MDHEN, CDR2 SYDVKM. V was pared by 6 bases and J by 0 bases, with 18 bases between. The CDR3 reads CASRRERVPYSNQPQHF. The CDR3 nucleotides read TGTGCCAGCAGGAGAGAGCGGGTGCCGTATAGCAATCAGCCCCAGCATTTT.

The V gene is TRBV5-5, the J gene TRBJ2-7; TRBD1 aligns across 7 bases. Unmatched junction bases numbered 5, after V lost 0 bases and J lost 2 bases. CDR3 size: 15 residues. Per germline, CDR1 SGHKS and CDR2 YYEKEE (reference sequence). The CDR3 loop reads CASSLVDRVTYEQYF. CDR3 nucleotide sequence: TGTGCCAGCAGCTTGGTAGACAGGGTAACCTACGAGCAGTACTTC.

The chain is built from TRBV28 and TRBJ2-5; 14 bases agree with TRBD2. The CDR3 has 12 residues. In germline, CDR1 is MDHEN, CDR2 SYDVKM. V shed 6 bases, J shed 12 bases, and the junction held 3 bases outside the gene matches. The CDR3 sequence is CASRTTSGGEYF. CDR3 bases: TGTGCCAGCAGAACGACTAGCGGGGGGGAGTACTTC.

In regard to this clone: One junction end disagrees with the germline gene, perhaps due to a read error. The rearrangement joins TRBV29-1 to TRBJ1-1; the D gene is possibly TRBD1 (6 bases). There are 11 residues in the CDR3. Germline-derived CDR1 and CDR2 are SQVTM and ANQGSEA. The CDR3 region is CSAGWDTEAFF. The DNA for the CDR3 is TGCAGCGCTGGCTGGGACACGGAAGCTTTCTTT. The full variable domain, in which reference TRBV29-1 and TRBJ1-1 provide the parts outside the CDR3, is SAVISQKPSRDICQRGTSLTIQCQVDSQVTMMFWYRQQPGQSLTLIATANQGSEATYESGFVIDKFPISRPNLTFSTLTVSNMSPEDSSIYLCSAGWDTEAFFGQGTRLTVV.

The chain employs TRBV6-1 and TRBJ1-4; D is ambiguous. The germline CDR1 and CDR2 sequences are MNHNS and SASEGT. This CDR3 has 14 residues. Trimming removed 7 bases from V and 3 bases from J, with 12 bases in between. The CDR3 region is CASTIDYANEKLFF. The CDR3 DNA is TGTGCCAGCACTATAGACTACGCTAATGAAAAACTGTTTTTT.

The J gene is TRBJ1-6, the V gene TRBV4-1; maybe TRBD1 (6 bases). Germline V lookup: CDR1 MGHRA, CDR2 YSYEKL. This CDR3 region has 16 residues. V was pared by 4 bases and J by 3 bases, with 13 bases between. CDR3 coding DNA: TGCGCCAGCAGCCCCCCCGGACAGATCTATAATTCACCCCTCCACTTT. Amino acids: CASSPPGQIYNSPLHF.

CDR3: CASSFAGGAEQYF. For the CDR3, the DNA is TGTGCCAGCAGCTTCGCGGGGGGGGCTGAGCAGTACTTC. The V gene is TRBV5-4, the J gene TRBJ2-7; 9 bases are shared with TRBD2. The V and J ends lost 2 bases and 7 bases, in that order; junction bases with no gene match: 4. Per germline, CDR1 SGHNT and CDR2 YYREEE (reference sequence). The CDR3 spans 13 residues.

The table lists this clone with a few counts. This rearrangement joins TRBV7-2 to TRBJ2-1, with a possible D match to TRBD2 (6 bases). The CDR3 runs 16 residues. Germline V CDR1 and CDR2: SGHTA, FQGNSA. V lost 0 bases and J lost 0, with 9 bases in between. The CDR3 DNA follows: TGTGCCAGCAGCTTAGCGACGGGAGTCTCCTACAATGAGCAGTTCTTC. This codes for CASSLATGVSYNEQFF.

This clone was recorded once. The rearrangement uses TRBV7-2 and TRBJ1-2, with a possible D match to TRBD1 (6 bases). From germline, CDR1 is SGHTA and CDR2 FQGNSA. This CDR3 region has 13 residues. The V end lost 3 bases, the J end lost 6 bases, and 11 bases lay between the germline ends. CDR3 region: CASSLRQGNGYTF. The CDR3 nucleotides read TGTGCCAGCAGCTTGCGCCAGGGGAATGGCTACACCTTC.